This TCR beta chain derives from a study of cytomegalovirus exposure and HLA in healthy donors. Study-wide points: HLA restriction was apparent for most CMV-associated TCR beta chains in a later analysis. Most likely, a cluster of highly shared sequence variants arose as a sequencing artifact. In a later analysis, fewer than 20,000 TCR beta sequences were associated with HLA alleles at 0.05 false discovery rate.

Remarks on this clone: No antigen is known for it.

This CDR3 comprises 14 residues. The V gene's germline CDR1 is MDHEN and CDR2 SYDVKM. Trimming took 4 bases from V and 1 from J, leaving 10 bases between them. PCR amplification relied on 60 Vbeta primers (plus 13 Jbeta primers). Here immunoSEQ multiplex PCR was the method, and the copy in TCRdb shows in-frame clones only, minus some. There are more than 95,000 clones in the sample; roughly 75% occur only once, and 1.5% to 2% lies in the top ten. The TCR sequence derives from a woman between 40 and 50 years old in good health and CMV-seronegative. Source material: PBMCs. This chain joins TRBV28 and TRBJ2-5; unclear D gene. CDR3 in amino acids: CASSSERLQETQYF. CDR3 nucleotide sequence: TGTGCCAGCAGTTCGGAGCGCCTCCAAGAGACCCAGTACTTC.